This T cell receptor (beta chain) appears in the sequencing data of a study of regulatory T cells in long-lasting Graves disease. Time point: persistent/refractory GD, antithyroid drugs over 5 years with positive TRAb. PBMC RNA served as the TCR library source. In building TCR beta libraries, iRepertoire HTBI primers were used together with Arm-PCR of CDR3 regions. TCRdb re-derived calls from the multiplex PCR reads in MiXCR, one entry per CDR3 protein. The table has roughly 430,000 distinct CDR3 sequences, around 20% seen once. In its sample, this clonotype was seen a few times. The V gene's germline CDR1 is GTSNPN and CDR2 SVGIG (reference sequence). The V end was cut by 1 base, the J end by 5 bases, with 14 bases between. The CDR3 is 14 residues long.

This receptor was identified in a female donor with Graves disease. The chain couples TRBV30 to TRBJ1-1; D gene unclear. This material consisted of peripheral blood mononuclear cells (PBMCs), taken when the disease was refractory, from a patient treated with antithyroid drugs. The CDR3: CAWSGLGVGTEAFF. In nucleotides, the CDR3 is TGTGCCTGGAGTGGCCTGGGCGTTGGGACTGAAGCTTTCTTT.